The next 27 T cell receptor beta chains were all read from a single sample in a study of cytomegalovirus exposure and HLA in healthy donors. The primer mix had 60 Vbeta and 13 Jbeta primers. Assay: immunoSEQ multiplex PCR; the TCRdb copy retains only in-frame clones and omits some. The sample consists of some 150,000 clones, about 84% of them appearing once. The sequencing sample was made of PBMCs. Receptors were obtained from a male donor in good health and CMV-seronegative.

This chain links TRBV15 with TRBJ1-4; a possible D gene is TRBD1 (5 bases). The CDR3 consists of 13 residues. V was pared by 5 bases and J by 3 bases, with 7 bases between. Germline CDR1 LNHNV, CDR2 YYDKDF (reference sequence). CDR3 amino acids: CATSAGPNEKLFF. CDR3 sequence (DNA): TGTGCCACCAGCGCAGGGCCTAATGAAAAACTGTTTTTT.

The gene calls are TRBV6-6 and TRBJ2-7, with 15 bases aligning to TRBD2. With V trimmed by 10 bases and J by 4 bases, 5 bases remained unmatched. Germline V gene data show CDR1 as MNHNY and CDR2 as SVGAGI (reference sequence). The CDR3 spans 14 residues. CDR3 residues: CATRGLAGGYEQYF. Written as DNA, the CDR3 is TGTGCCACCCGGGGACTAGCGGGAGGATACGAGCAGTACTTC.

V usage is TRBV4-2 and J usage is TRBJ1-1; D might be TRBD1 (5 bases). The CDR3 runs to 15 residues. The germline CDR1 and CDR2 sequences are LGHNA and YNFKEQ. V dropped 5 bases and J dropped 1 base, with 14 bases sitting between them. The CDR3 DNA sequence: TGTGCCAGCAGCAACCCAGGGACTGGGAACACTGAAGCTTTCTTT. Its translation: CASSNPGTGNTEAFF.

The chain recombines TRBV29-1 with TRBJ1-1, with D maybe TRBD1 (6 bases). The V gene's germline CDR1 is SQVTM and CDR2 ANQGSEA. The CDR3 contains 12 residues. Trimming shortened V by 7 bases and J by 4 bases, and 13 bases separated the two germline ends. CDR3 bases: TGCAGCGCCGGAACAGGGACCACTGAAGCTTTCTTT. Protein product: CSAGTGTTEAFF. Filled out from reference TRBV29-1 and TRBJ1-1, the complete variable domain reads SAVISQKPSRDICQRGTSLTIQCQVDSQVTMMFWYRQQPGQSLTLIATANQGSEATYESGFVIDKFPISRPNLTFSTLTVSNMSPEDSSIYLCSAGTGTTEAFFGQGTRLTVV.

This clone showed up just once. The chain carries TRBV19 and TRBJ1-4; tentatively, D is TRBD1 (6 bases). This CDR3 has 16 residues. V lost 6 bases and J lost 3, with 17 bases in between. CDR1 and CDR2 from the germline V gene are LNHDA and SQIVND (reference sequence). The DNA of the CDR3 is TGTGCCAGTAGCCCCACAGCCGGACAGCCTAATGAAAAACTGTTTTTT. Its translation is CASSPTAGQPNEKLFF.

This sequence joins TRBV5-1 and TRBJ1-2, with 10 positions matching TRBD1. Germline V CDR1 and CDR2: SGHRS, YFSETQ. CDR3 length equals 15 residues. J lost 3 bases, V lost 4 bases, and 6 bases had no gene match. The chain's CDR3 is CASSKGQGVDYGYTF. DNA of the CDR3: TGCGCCAGCAGCAAAGGACAGGGGGTGGACTATGGCTACACCTTC.

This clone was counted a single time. The CDR3 reads CASRIASSYEQYF. In DNA, the CDR3 is TGCGCCAGCAGAATCGCTAGCTCCTACGAGCAGTACTTC. The chain carries TRBV10-1 and TRBJ2-7; the D is unclear. This CDR3 is 13 amino acids long. Between the trimmed V and J ends, which lost 6 bases and 0 bases, there was a span of 9 bases. Germline CDR1 is WNHNN and CDR2 is SYGVQD (reference sequence).

The CDR3: CASRRRLEGPDYEQYF. The DNA for the CDR3 is TGCGCCAGCCGCCGTAGGTTAGAGGGCCCCGACTACGAGCAGTACTTC. The V gene is TRBV5-1, the J gene TRBJ2-7, with a tentative D call TRBD2 (5 bases). The CDR3 is 16 amino acids. Germline CDR1 reads SGHRS; CDR2 reads YFSETQ. Trimming removed 7 bases from V and 3 bases from J, with 23 bases in between.

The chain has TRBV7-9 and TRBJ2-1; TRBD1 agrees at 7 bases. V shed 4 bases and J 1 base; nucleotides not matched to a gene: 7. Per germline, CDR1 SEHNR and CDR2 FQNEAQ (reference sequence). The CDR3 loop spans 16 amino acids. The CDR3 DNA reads TGTGCCAGCAGCTACATACTGGGACAGTCCTACAATGAGCAGTTCTTC. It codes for CASSYILGQSYNEQFF. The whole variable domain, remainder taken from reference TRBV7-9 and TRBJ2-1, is DTGVSQNPRHKITKRGQNVTFRCDPISEHNRLYWYRQTLGQGPEFLTYFQNEAQLEKSRLLSDRFSAERPKGSFSTLEIQRTEQGDSAMYLCASSYILGQSYNEQFFGPGTRLTVL.

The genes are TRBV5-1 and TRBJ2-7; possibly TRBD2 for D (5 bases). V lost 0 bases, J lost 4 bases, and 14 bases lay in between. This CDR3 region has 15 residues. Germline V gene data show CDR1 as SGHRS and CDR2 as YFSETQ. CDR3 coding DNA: TGCGCCAGCAGCTTGGAAGAGGGCCTGCGGTACGAGCAGTACTTC. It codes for CASSLEEGLRYEQYF.

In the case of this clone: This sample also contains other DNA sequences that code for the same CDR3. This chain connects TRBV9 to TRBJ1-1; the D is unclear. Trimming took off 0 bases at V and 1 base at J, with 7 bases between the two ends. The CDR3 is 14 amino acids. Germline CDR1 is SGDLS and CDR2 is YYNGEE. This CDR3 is CASSVGSGNTEAFF. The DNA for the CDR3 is TGTGCCAGCAGCGTAGGGTCCGGGAACACTGAAGCTTTCTTT. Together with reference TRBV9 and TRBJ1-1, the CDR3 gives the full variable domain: DSGVTQTPKHLITATGQRVTLRCSPRSGDLSVYWYQQSLDQGLQFLIQYYNGEERAKGNILERFSAQQFPDLHSELNLSSLELGDSALYFCASSVGSGNTEAFFGQGTRLTVV.

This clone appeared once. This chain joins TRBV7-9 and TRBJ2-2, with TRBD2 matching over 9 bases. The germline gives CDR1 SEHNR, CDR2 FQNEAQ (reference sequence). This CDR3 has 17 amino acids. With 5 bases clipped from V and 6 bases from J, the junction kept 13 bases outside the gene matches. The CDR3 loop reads CASSPQPGLALPGELFF. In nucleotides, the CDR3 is TGTGCCAGCAGCCCGCAGCCGGGACTAGCATTGCCCGGGGAGCTGTTTTTT.

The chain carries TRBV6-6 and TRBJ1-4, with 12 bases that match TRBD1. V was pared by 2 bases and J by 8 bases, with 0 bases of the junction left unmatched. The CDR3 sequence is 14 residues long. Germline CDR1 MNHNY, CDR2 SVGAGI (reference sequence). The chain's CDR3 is CASSYGTGGEKLFF. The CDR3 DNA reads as TGTGCCAGCAGTTACGGGACAGGGGGCGAAAAACTGTTTTTT.

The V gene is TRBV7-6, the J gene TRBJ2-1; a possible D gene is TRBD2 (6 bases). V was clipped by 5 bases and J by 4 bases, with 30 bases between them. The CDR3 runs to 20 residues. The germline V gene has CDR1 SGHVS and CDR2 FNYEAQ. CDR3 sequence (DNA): TGTGCCAGCAGCCATACGGCGCACTCAGGACGGGGGTTGCCTTACAATGAGCAGTTCTTC. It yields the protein CASSHTAHSGRGLPYNEQFF.

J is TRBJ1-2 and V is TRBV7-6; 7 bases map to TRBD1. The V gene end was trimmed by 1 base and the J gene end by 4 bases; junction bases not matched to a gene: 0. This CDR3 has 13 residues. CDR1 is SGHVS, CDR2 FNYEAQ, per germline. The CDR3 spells CASSLGQGYGYTF. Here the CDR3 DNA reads TGTGCCAGCAGCTTAGGACAGGGCTATGGCTACACCTTC. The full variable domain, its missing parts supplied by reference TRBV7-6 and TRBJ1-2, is GAGVSQSPRYKVTKRGQDVALRCDPISGHVSLYWYRQALGQGPEFLTYFNYEAQQDKSGLPNDRFSAERPEGSISTLTIQRTEQRDSAMYRCASSLGQGYGYTFGSGTRLTVV.

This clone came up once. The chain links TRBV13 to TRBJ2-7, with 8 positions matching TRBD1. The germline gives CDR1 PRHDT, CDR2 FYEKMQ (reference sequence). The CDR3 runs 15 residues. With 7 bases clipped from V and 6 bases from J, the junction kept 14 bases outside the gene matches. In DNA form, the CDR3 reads TGTGCCAGCACCGACCAGGGGGCCCAGAATTCCGAGCAGTACTTC. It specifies CASTDQGAQNSEQYF.

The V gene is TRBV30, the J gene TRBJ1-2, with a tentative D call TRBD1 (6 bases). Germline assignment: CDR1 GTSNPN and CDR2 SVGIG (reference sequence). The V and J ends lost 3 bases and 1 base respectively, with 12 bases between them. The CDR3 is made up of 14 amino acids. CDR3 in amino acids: CAWSAGTLNYGYTF. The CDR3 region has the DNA TGTGCCTGGAGCGCCGGGACACTTAACTATGGCTACACCTTC.

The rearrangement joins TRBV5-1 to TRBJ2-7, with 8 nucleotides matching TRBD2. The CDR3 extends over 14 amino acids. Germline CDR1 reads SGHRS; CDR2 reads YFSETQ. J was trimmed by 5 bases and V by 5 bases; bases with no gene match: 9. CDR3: CASRRSGGTDEQYF. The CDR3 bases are TGCGCCAGCAGGCGCTCGGGGGGGACCGACGAGCAGTACTTC.

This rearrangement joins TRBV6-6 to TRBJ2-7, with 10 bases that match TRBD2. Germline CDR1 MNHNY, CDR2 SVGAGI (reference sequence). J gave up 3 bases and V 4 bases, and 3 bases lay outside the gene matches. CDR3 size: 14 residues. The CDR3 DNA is TGTGCCAGCAGTTCGCAGCGGGGGGGCTACGAGCAGTACTTC. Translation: CASSSQRGGYEQYF.

CDR3 bases: TGTGCCAGCAGCCCTCGTAACGAGCAGTACTTC. This encodes CASSPRNEQYF. The chain couples TRBV28 to TRBJ2-7, with unresolved D. The germline gives CDR1 MDHEN, CDR2 SYDVKM. With 6 bases removed from V and 5 bases from J, the gap between germline ends came to 8 bases. The CDR3 has 11 amino acids. Complete variable domain (other parts from reference TRBV28 and TRBJ2-7): DVKVTQSSRYLVKRTGEKVFLECVQDMDHENMFWYRQDPGLGLRLIYFSYDVKMKEKGDIPEGYSVSREKKERFSLILESASTNQTSMYLCASSPRNEQYFGPGTRLTVT.

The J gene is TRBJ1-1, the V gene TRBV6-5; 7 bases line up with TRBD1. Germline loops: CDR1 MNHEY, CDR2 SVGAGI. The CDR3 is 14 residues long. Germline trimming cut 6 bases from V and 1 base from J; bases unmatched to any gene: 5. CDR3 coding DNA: TGTGCCAGCAGCCGGACAGGAGCGAACACTGAAGCTTTCTTT. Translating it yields CASSRTGANTEAFF.

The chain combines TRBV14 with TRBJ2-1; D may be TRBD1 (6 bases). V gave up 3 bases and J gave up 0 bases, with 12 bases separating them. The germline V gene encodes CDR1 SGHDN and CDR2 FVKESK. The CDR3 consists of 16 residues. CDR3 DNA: TGTGCCAGCAGCCATATGACAGGTCGCTCCTACAATGAGCAGTTCTTC. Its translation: CASSHMTGRSYNEQFF.

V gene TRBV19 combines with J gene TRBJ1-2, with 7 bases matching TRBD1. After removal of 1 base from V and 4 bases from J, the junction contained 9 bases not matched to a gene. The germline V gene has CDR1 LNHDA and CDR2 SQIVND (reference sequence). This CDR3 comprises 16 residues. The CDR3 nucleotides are TGTGCCAGTAGTATAGCCTCGGGACAGTCCATCTATGGCTACACCTTC. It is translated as CASSIASGQSIYGYTF.

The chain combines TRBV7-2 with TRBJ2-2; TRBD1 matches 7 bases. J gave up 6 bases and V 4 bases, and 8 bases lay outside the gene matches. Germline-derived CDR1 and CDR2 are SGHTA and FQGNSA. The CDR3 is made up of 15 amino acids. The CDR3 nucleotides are TGTGCCAGCAGCTCCGGGACAGTACAGGCCGGGGAGCTGTTTTTT. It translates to CASSSGTVQAGELFF. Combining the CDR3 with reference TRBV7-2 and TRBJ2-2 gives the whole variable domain GAGVSQSPSNKVTEKGKDVELRCDPISGHTALYWYRQSLGQGLEFLIYFQGNSAPDKSGLPSDRFSAERTGGSVSTLTIQRTQQEDSAVYLCASSSGTVQAGELFFGEGSRLTVL.

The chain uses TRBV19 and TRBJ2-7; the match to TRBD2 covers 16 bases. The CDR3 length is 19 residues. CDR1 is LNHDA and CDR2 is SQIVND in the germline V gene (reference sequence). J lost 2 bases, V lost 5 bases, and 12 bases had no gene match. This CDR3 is CASSVIGTSGRGFTYEQYF. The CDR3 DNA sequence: TGTGCCAGTAGTGTTATAGGGACTAGCGGGAGGGGGTTTACCTACGAGCAGTACTTC.

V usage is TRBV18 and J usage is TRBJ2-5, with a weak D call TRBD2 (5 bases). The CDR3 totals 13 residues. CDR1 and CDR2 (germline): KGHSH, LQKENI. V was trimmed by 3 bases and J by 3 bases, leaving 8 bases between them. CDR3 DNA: TGTGCCAGCTCACCTGGACTCAAAGAGACCCAGTACTTC. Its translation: CASSPGLKETQYF.

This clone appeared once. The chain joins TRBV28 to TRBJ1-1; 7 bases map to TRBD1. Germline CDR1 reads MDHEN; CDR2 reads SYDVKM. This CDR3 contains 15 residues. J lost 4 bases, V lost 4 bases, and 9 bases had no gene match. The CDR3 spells CASSWRGRRGTEAFF. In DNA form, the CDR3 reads TGTGCCAGCAGTTGGAGGGGGCGACGGGGCACTGAAGCTTTCTTT. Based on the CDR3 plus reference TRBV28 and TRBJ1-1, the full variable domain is DVKVTQSSRYLVKRTGEKVFLECVQDMDHENMFWYRQDPGLGLRLIYFSYDVKMKEKGDIPEGYSVSREKKERFSLILESASTNQTSMYLCASSWRGRRGTEAFFGQGTRLTVV.